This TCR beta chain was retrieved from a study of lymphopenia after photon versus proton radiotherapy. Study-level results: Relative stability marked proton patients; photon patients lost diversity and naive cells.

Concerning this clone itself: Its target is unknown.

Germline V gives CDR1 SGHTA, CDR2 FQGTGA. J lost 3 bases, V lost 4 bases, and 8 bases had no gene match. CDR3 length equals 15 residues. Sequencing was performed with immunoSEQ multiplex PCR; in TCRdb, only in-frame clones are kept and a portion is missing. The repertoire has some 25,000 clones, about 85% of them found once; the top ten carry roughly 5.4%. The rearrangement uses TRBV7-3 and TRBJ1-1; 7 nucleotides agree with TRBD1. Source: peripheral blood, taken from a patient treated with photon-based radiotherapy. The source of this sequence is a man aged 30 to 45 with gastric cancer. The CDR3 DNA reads TGTGCCAGCAGCTCAACAGGGGTCAGTGACACTGAAGCTTTCTTT. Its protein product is CASSSTGVSDTEAFF.